This TCR beta chain was recorded in a study of blood T cell repertoires in COVID-19. Background on the study: Donors in the United States, Italy and Spain gave samples during acute or convalescent COVID-19. Sample material is recorded as cDNA or gDNA derived from T cells, B-cell-depleted T cells, or PBMCs.

Germline V gene sequence: CDR1 SEHNR, CDR2 FQNEAQ (reference sequence). This CDR3 is 18 amino acids long. The V and J ends lost 5 bases and 0 bases respectively, with 21 bases between them. Per the original methods: The assay estimated nucleated cells by amplifying reference gene primers. Assay used: immunoSEQ multiplex PCR; TCRdb lists only in-frame clones, some missing. Clone size and V and J calls were adopted from that table, with D and trimming inferred from the DNA. Here the sample spans under 250,000 clones, more than 65% being singletons. The V and J genes are TRBV7-9 and TRBJ2-3; D is unresolved. Sequencing was done on a sample of peripheral blood. This sequence was found in a man in his fifties with active or convalescent COVID-19. CDR3 in DNA: TGTGCCAGCAGCCTACGATCCGTCCCCGGAGCTAGCACAGATACGCAGTATTTT. It specifies CASSLRSVPGASTDTQYF.